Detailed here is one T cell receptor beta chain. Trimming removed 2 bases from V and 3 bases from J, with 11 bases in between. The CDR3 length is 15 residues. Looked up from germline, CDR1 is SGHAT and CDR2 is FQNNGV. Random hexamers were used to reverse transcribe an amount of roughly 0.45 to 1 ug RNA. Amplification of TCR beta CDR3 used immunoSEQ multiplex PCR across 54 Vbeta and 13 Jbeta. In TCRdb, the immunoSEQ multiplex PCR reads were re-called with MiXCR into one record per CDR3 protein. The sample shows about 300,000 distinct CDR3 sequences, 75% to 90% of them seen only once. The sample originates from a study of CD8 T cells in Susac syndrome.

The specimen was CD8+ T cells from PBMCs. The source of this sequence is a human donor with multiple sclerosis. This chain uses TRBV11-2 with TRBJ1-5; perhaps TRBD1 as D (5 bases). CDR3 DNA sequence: TGTGCCAGCAGCTTATCCGGGGCTATCAATCAGCCCCAGCATTTT. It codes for CASSLSGAINQPQHF.